This section outlines one T cell receptor beta chain sequence together with its context. The antigen remains unidentified. Via MiXCR, TCRdb re-called the 5' RACE reads, giving one row per CDR3 protein. The table records some 350,000 distinct CDR3 sequences, roughly 6.2% of them present only once. This sample is drawn from a study of T cells after yellow fever vaccination. Study details: Where fractions had low cell numbers, libraries were prepared from them with the SMART-Seq v4 Ultra Low Input RNA kit. General observations from the study: A secondary response was less intense yet reached its peak sooner, at day 5 versus 15. There was a small share of clonotypes that showed up in both the CD4 and CD8 compartments. Reappearing after the booster were most of the clones from primary vaccination (about 96% CD4, around 88% CD8).

Germline lookup yields CDR1 MDHEN and CDR2 SYDVKM. CDR3 size: 12 residues. The V and J ends lost 5 bases and 5 bases respectively, with 8 bases between them. This sequence was found in a man aged 30 to 45 who received the YFV17D yellow fever vaccine. The chain employs TRBV28 and TRBJ2-3; D is uncertain. Sequencing used PBMCs, obtained 5 days after the yellow fever booster vaccination. As DNA, the CDR3 is TGTGCCAGCAGTCGAGGCAGAGATACGCAGTATTTT. It translates to CASSRGRDTQYF. Complete variable domain (other parts from reference TRBV28 and TRBJ2-3): DVKVTQSSRYLVKRTGEKVFLECVQDMDHENMFWYRQDPGLGLRLIYFSYDVKMKEKGDIPEGYSVSREKKERFSLILESASTNQTSMYLCASSRGRDTQYFGPGTRLTVL.